This record covers a single T cell receptor (beta chain). No antigen is known for it. Methods used by the authors: In papillary thyroid cancer, a distant-metastasis classifier was built using CDR3 differences across clinicopathological groups. With MiXCR, TCRdb reprocessed the PCR reads. In this record, the V and J calls reflect TCRdb's handling and not the investigators' own analysis. The data hold roughly 40,000 clones, with roughly 26% observed a single time. The entire patient cohort was treatment-naive prior to thyroid surgery. The data derive from a study of metastatic and nonmetastatic thyroid tumors. Study information: It was across blood and tumor or nodule tissue from malignant and benign thyroid patients that repertoires were compared.

CDR1 LNHDA and CDR2 SQIVND come from the germline V gene (reference sequence). V lost 7 bases to trimming and J lost 6 bases, with 14 bases between them. This CDR3 comprises 13 residues. General study points: Within blood and tumor, benign nodules reportedly had significantly lower TCR beta diversity than malignant thyroid tumors did.

Sequenced sample: tumor tissue. The receptor comes from a female donor with papillary thyroid cancer or a benign thyroid nodule (not recorded which). Some clones in this sample may be carry-over from other donors' samples. V is TRBV19 and J is TRBJ2-3, with D possibly being TRBD1 (5 bases). The CDR3, as DNA: TGTGCCAGTACCCTCAGGGTGGGGGATACGCAGTATTTT. It codes for CASTLRVGDTQYF.